This TCR beta chain appears in the sequencing data of a study of spatial heterogeneity in lung cancer. V shed 6 bases, J shed 6 bases, and the junction held 8 bases outside the gene matches. Germline-derived CDR1 and CDR2 are MDHEN and SYDVKM. The CDR3 consists of 15 residues. Stated time point: sample taken at primary tumor resection. Tumor, nontumor lung or frozen PBMC supplied whole RNA, sequenced without sorting. A note on this clonotype: Because the library targeted alpha chains, this beta chain is an off-target read whose size means little.

TCRdb called the 5' RACE reads again in MiXCR, with one record for every CDR3 protein. The sample yields about 15,000 distinct CDR3 sequences, about 3.6% seen once. The source material was normal lung tissue next to the tumor, sampled at surgery. This TCR derives from a male donor with early-stage non-small cell lung cancer. The rearrangement links TRBV28 to TRBJ2-1, with 10 nucleotides matching TRBD2. The CDR3 nucleotides are TGTGCCAGCAGCCCAGCGGGAGGGGGCCGCAATGAGCAGTTCTTC. It codes for CASSPAGGGRNEQFF.